This TCR beta chain came from a study of blood T cell repertoires in COVID-19 (dated by TCRdb to about 2020). With regard to the full study: The collaborator samples originated in the United States, Italy and Spain and spanned the acute and convalescent phases of COVID-19. Where available, HLA class I and class II types were obtained from metadata supplied by the sample provider rather than from assay-based typing. The sample metadata nearly always contained a de-identified subject ID, COVID-19 status, age in years and sex. The samples were drawn from the first 160 participants of the ongoing ImmuneRACE study and from over a thousand subjects provided by 6 global collaborators. The material from the prospective study consisted of cDNA or gDNA derived from T cells, B-cell-depleted T cells, or PBMCs. Subjects who had been exposed to COVID-19, were actively infected with it, or had recovered from it provided the deeply sampled blood TCRbeta repertoires that made up the dataset. The repertoires were released in a freely available public database intended as a resource for research on the immune response to SARS-CoV-2. The investigation overall reported the following: The amount of clinical and demographic metadata varied by source and participant and was provided uncurated.

TCRbeta CDR3 regions were amplified from genomic DNA using the immunoSEQ Assay, a bias-controlled multiplex PCR. In the original analysis: Nucleated cell counts per sample were estimated from amplification of reference gene primers within the assay. Sequence reads were collapsed and filtered to measure the absolute abundance of every unique TCRbeta CDR3 rearrangement. For each sample, productive Simpson clonality was calculated as the square root of Simpson's diversity index across productive rearrangements. The table comes from immuneACCESS by way of TCRdb, which keeps in-frame sequences with V and J called. Part of the clones is missing from these tables; in studies checked, under half for an unresolved V gene and the rest for unknown reasons. V and J calls and clone size are as listed in that table; D and trimming were resolved from the DNA. The sample profile shows approximately 450,000 clones; roughly 87% of them were found once. Over 1.5% of the sample is taken by the ten largest.

After removal of 4 bases from V and 5 bases from J, the junction retains 1 base not matched to a gene. CDR1 MNHEY and CDR2 SMNVEV are derived from the germline V gene (reference sequence). Including the terminal cysteine and phenylalanine, the CDR3 comprises 13 residues. Only CDR3 DNA is held: 39 bases, read in frame from base 1. Regarding this clone: No antigen is known for it. Base qualities were left out, and no much larger clone turns up one base away.

In the prospective study, participants were about 18 to 95 years old, resided in 25 or so geographic areas of the United States, and were enrolled through a virtual design. In the prospective study, participants were assigned to cohorts based on the clinical history participants reported in a screening survey and a study questionnaire. In the prospective study, whole blood, serum and a nasopharyngeal or oropharyngeal swab were collected from each participant by mobile phlebotomists. Additional blood draws and questionnaires over an approximately 2-month period could optionally be provided by prospective study participants. Before DNA extraction, blood samples from the prospective study were shipped at room temperature or frozen.

This receptor was identified in a woman aged 18-29 years with acute COVID-19. Sequencing input: PBMCs or T cells enriched from blood (not recorded which). The V gene is TRBV27 and the J gene is TRBJ1-2; 10 bases in the junction line up with TRBD1. The sequenced DNA: TGTGCCAGCAGTTCGGACAGGGGGTATGGCTACACCTTC. Translated, this gives CASSSDRGYGYTF.